This TCR beta chain was recovered during a study of blood T cell repertoires in COVID-19. Study-wide context: Whether acute or convalescent, the COVID-19 samples came from the United States, Italy and Spain.

Per the germline V gene, CDR1 is SGDLS and CDR2 is YYNGEE. Trimming took 1 base from V and 1 from J, leaving 10 bases between them. The CDR3 is made up of 15 amino acids. Measured with immunoSEQ multiplex PCR; TCRdb has only the in-frame clones, and not every one. This table has about 270,000 clones, about 91% appearing once. The sequenced sample was peripheral blood. This rearrangement joins TRBV9 to TRBJ2-3, with D perhaps TRBD2 (6 bases). The receptor was isolated from a person between 18 and 35 years old with COVID-19, enrolled during active disease. CDR3 sequence (DNA): TGTGCCAGCAGCGTAACGGGGGAGGGCACAGATACGCAGTATTTT. Its translation: CASSVTGEGTDTQYF.